The present entry profiles one TCR beta chain with its context. Profiling relied on immunoSEQ multiplex PCR, and the TCRdb table lists in-frame clones only, not all of them. Of roughly 260,000 clones in the sample, around 86% were seen once. The CDR3 contains 15 residues. V shed 8 bases and J 2 bases; nucleotides not matched to a gene: 9. Looked up from germline, CDR1 is SGHVS and CDR2 is FNYEAQ. The data were taken from a study of blood T cell repertoires in COVID-19. Study overall: The study drew acute and convalescent COVID-19 samples from the United States, Italy and Spain.

Participants had their cohort set by participant-reported clinical history. The rearrangement links TRBV7-6 to TRBJ2-1, with TRBD2 matching 7 bases. This receptor was taken from a young woman who had recovered from COVID-19. The sequencing sample was made of PBMCs or T cells enriched from blood (not recorded which). CDR3 sequence reads: CASGERGQPYNEQFF. The CDR3 DNA reads TGTGCCAGCGGAGAGCGGGGTCAGCCCTACAATGAGCAGTTCTTC. Variable domain in full (rest from reference TRBV7-6 and TRBJ2-1): GAGVSQSPRYKVTKRGQDVALRCDPISGHVSLYWYRQALGQGPEFLTYFNYEAQQDKSGLPNDRFSAERPEGSISTLTIQRTEQRDSAMYRCASGERGQPYNEQFFGPGTRLTVL.